These 4 T cell receptor beta chains were sequenced from one sample in a study of beta chain features in type 1 diabetes. Reverse transcription of all isolated RNA meant that expressed TCRB transcripts were sequenced. Some clones are missing from TCRdb's copy, which holds only in-frame ones; the method was immunoSEQ multiplex PCR. The data hold hundreds of thousands of clones, with about 71% observed a single time. Source material: naive CD4+ T cells from blood. These receptors all come from a man aged 25 to 40 in good health.

This clone was counted only a few times. The chain recombines TRBV29-1 with TRBJ2-5; 12 positions agree with TRBD2. CDR1 is SQVTM, CDR2 ANQGSEA, per germline. The CDR3 spans 15 residues. Unmatched junction bases numbered 13, after V lost 7 bases and J lost 7 bases. CDR3 sequence reads: CSAEGTSGSVGTQYF. In nucleotides, the CDR3 is TGCAGCGCCGAAGGGACTAGCGGGTCCGTAGGGACCCAGTACTTC.

V usage is TRBV5-4 and J usage is TRBJ2-3, with 7 bases aligning to TRBD2. Trimming removed 4 bases from V and 5 bases from J; junction bases left unmatched: 7. The CDR3 is made up of 14 amino acids. Germline V gene lookup returns CDR1 SGHNT and CDR2 YYREEE (reference sequence). The CDR3 DNA reads TGTGCCAGCAGCCCTAGTCGGGGGGAAGATACGCAGTATTTT. Protein product: CASSPSRGEDTQYF.

The chain has TRBV29-1 and TRBJ2-5; perhaps TRBD1 as D (5 bases). The J call could be wrong; TRBJ2-7 is a better fit for the DNA end. The CDR3 has 11 amino acids. From germline, CDR1 is SQVTM and CDR2 ANQGSEA. The CDR3 here is CSVRRDYEQYF. CDR3 in DNA: TGCAGCGTCCGCAGGGACTACGAGCAGTACTTC.

This clone was picked up a small number of times. Other DNA sequences from this sample encode an identical CDR3 as well. The chain links TRBV29-1 to TRBJ2-7, with a possible D match to TRBD1 (5 bases). V was shortened by 4 bases and J by 2 bases, with 9 bases between the two germline ends. Per germline, CDR1 SQVTM and CDR2 ANQGSEA. CDR3 length equals 12 residues. The CDR3 DNA is TGCAGCGTTGCAGGGTCGACCTACGAGCAGTACTTC. It specifies CSVAGSTYEQYF.